The 6 T cell receptor beta chains reported below all come from one sample, sequenced in a study of T cells in women clearing cervical HPV infection. TCRdb's copy holds only in-frame clones and misses some; the assay was immunoSEQ multiplex PCR. The sample's table shows roughly 35,000 clones. Sequenced: blood buffy coat. These TCRs come from a woman aged 18-70 years with a cervical HPV16 infection that either progressed to CIN3+ or cleared (not recorded which).

As for this clone: Coverage ceases 3 residues before the CDR3 finishes, and the germline J gene fills in the end. The V call is TRBV30, the J call TRBJ1-2; 11 bases match TRBD1. Trimming took 2 bases from V and 0 from J; bases not matched to a gene: 5. The CDR3 is 16 residues long. Looked up from germline, CDR1 is GTSNPN and CDR2 is SVGIG (reference sequence). The DNA read from the CDR3 is TGTGCCTGGAGTAAGGGACAGGGGGTCACTAACTATGGC. Protein: CAWSKGQGVTNYG. The complete CDR3 protein is CAWSKGQGVTNYGYTF.

For this clone: Read data end 3 residues before the CDR3 end; the end is taken from the germline J gene. The chain couples TRBV28 to TRBJ2-5, with 14 bases identical to TRBD2. Looked up from germline, CDR1 is MDHEN and CDR2 is SYDVKM. Trimming cost V 4 bases and J 5 bases; bases outside gene matches: 15. The CDR3 contains 19 residues. CDR3 DNA (partial): TGTGCCAGCAGTTCTAGACTAGCGGGAGGGCCTAGTTCTGAGGAGACC. It specifies CASSSRLAGGPSSEET. The full CDR3 reads CASSSRLAGGPSSEETQYF.

Details on this clone: Read data end 3 residues before the CDR3 end; the end is taken from the germline J gene. The genes are TRBV18 and TRBJ2-7; maybe TRBD1 (6 bases). The CDR3 is 15 amino acids. Germline CDR1 is KGHSH and CDR2 is LQKENI. Trimming took off 0 bases at V and 2 bases at J, with 11 bases between the two ends. CDR3 DNA, as far as it was read: TGTGCCAGCTCACCACCTTCACAGGGAGCCTACGAG. This codes for CASSPPSQGAYE. The whole CDR3 sequence is CASSPPSQGAYEQYF.

In the case of this clone: The read ends 3 residues early relative to the CDR3; the germline J gene fills the gap. The rearrangement joins TRBV7-2 to TRBJ2-5; D possibly corresponds to TRBD2 (6 bases). The CDR3 runs to 14 residues. V gave up 2 bases and J gave up 7 bases, with 14 bases separating them. The germline gives CDR1 SGHTA, CDR2 FQGNSA. The sequenced CDR3 bases are TGTGCCAGCAGCTTAAGTCGGGAGCAGGGGACC. This codes for CASSLSREQGT. The entire CDR3 reads CASSLSREQGTQYF. The full variable domain, its missing parts supplied by reference TRBV7-2 and TRBJ2-5, is GAGVSQSPSNKVTEKGKDVELRCDPISGHTALYWYRQSLGQGLEFLIYFQGNSAPDKSGLPSDRFSAERTGGSVSTLTIQRTQQEDSAVYLCASSLSREQGTQYFGPGTRLLVL.

With respect to this clone: Sequencing ends 3 residues short of the CDR3 end; the germline J gene provides the rest. The J gene is TRBJ2-3, the V gene TRBV5-1; no clear D gene. Trimming stripped 0 bases from V and 6 bases from J, with 11 bases between. The CDR3 consists of 14 residues. CDR1 is SGHRS and CDR2 is YFSETQ in the germline V gene. The CDR3 sequence is CASSLESLLDTQYF. The covered CDR3 bases are TGCGCCAGCAGCTTGGAGAGCCTCTTGGATACG.

Of note for this clone: The read halts 3 residues ahead of the CDR3 end, with the missing end drawn from the germline J gene. The genes are TRBV6-2 or TRBV6-3 and TRBJ2-4, with TRBD1 matching over 12 bases. This CDR3 has 15 amino acids. CDR1 MNHEY and CDR2 SVGEGT come from the germline V gene. The ends lost 10 bases at V and 8 bases at J; junction bases unmatched: 12. The sequenced CDR3 bases are TGTGCCATGGGGACAGGGGGCGCGGATAGGGACATT. This encodes CAMGTGGADRDI. The entire CDR3 protein is CAMGTGGADRDIQYF.